This T cell receptor (beta chain) was found in a study of CD8+CD57+ T cells in acquired aplastic anemia. Turning to the study itself: Healthy donors averaged around 10 million reads for CD4+ cells. Findings of the study overall: Patients and controls had CD8+ Simpson's diversity values that were not significantly distinct. Overlapping CD8+ CDR3 repertoires of patients and controls contained nearly 30 shared sequences.

In this sample, this clonotype turned up a few times. Its antigen is not known. CDR3 length: 15 residues. Germline CDR1 SGHNT, CDR2 YENEEA. The V gene end was trimmed by 1 base and the J gene end by 4 bases; junction bases not matched to a gene: 1. TCR beta VDJ and CDR3 were profiled, and genomic DNA was the template. TCRdb reprocessed the reads via MiXCR and lists one record per CDR3 protein. Counted here are about 170,000 distinct CDR3 sequences, 55% to 80% occurring once; the ten biggest clones make up 45%. The sequence was collected from a human donor in good health. The gene calls are TRBV11-3 and TRBJ2-1; 10 nucleotides line up with TRBD2. Sequencing was carried out using sorted CD4+, CD8+, or CD8+CD57+ T cells (not recorded which) from PBMCs. CDR3 loop: CASSLGAGGYNEQFF. CDR3 in DNA: TGTGCCAGCAGCTTAGGAGCGGGGGGGTACAATGAGCAGTTCTTC. Filled out from reference TRBV11-3 and TRBJ2-1, the complete variable domain reads EAGVVQSPRYKIIEKKQPVAFWCNPISGHNTLYWYLQNLGQGPELLIRYENEEAVDDSQLPKDRFSAERLKGVDSTLKIQPAELGDSAVYLCASSLGAGGYNEQFFGPGTRLTVL.